Sequencing of this T cell receptor (beta chain) was carried out in a study of T-cell reconstitution after alpha-beta-depleted transplantation in children. Unique molecular identifiers were incorporated when the TCRbeta library was constructed. TCRdb fed the PCR reads into MiXCR, producing one record per CDR3 protein. In the table there are about 460,000 distinct CDR3 sequences, roughly 11% of which are singletons. Findings and limits, study-wide: In some patients, recipient T cells and intrathymic progenitors surviving conditioning explained high day-60 diversity.

This clonotype turned up a few times. What it recognizes is unknown. J gave up 11 bases and V 3 bases, and 15 bases lay outside the gene matches. This CDR3 has 15 residues. Germline V lookup: CDR1 DFQATT, CDR2 SNEGSKA (reference sequence). This TCR came from a female patient between 2 and 15 years old who had a stem cell transplant for aplastic anemia, so the T cells may come from the graft donor. V usage is TRBV20-1 and J usage is TRBJ1-4; 7 nucleotides agree with TRBD1. The starting material was PBMCs, mostly from graft donor cells, obtained 180 days after TCRalphabeta/CD19-depleted stem cell transplant. The CDR3 spells CSARPGRDSTTKLFF. Written as DNA, the CDR3 is TGCAGTGCTAGGCCAGGTCGGGACAGCACGACTAAACTGTTTTTT.